Listed here is a single T cell receptor beta chain. TCRdb independently ran MiXCR on the RT-PCR reads; one entry per CDR3 protein. The sample records roughly 250,000 distinct CDR3 sequences, around an eighth being singletons. The record originates from a study of patients and donors after allogeneic stem cell transplantation. This CDR3 has 15 amino acids. Trimming took off 2 bases at V and 5 bases at J, with 15 bases between the two ends. Germline V CDR1 and CDR2: SGHNT, YENEEA. The sample comprised blood, either unsorted or a sorted T cell fraction (not recorded which). The clonotype originates from a human donor who was either an allogeneic HSCT recipient or a stem cell or donor lymphocyte infusion donor (not recorded which). It is not recorded whose cells these are; they may come from a transplant donor. This chain joins TRBV11-3 and TRBJ2-5, with D perhaps assigned TRBD1 or TRBD2 (5 bases each). The CDR3 coding sequence is TGTGCCAGCAGCTTACGTGGGATAGGGGAGGAGACCCAGTACTTC. Translating gives CASSLRGIGEETQYF.